Presented here are 13 T cell receptor beta chains from one specimen sequenced in a study of brain T cells in children with intractable seizures. Profiled with immunoSEQ multiplex PCR; TCRdb holds only in-frame clones, not every one. The table lists about 340,000 clones, about 93% of them singletons. Time point specified: blood from clinic visit 5 months post-surgery; TSC patient then seizure free. Sequences were derived from peripheral blood, sampled about 5 months after surgery. The receptors derive from a boy less than two years old with tuberous sclerosis and intractable seizures.

CDR3 residues: CASRPAGGPPYEQYF. The CDR3 DNA follows: TGTGCCAGCAGACCAGCGGGAGGGCCCCCCTACGAGCAGTACTTC. The gene calls are TRBV28 and TRBJ2-7; TRBD2 matches 10 bases. V lost 6 bases to trimming and J lost 2 bases; unmatched junction nucleotides: 7. The CDR3 loop spans 15 amino acids. Germline assignment: CDR1 MDHEN and CDR2 SYDVKM.

This clone was detected only once. The V and J genes are TRBV28 and TRBJ1-5; possible D gene TRBD1, 5 bases. Germline V gives CDR1 MDHEN, CDR2 SYDVKM. The V end was cut by 2 bases, the J end by 2 bases, with 10 bases between. The CDR3 loop spans 15 amino acids. The CDR3 region has the DNA TGTGCCAGCAGTTTAACAGGTCTGGGCAATCAGCCCCAGCATTTT. Translated, it gives CASSLTGLGNQPQHF.

The chain recombines TRBV24-1 with TRBJ2-2; the D gene is possibly TRBD1 (6 bases). The CDR3 loop spans 14 amino acids. V was pared by 6 bases and J by 1 base, with 8 bases between. From germline, CDR1 is KGHDR and CDR2 SFDVKD. CDR3 DNA sequence: TGTGCCACCAGTTGGGGACAGAACACCGGGGAGCTGTTTTTT. Translated, it gives CATSWGQNTGELFF.

The chain carries TRBV11-2 and TRBJ2-3; no definite D call. Germline CDR1 and CDR2: SGHAT and FQNNGV. V lost 1 base, J lost 8 bases, and 7 bases lay in between. CDR3 length: 12 residues. CDR3 sequence (DNA): TGTGCCAGCAGCTTAGCAGGCCTTACGCAGTATTTT. Its translation is CASSLAGLTQYF.

This chain links TRBV24-1 with TRBJ2-2; tentatively, D is TRBD1 or TRBD2 (5 bases each). The CDR3 totals 13 residues. Germline V CDR1 and CDR2: KGHDR, SFDVKD. Trimming pared 12 bases from V and 1 base from J, leaving 11 bases between. CDR3 loop: CAARGENTGELFF. The CDR3 nucleotides are TGTGCCGCGAGGGGAGAGAACACCGGGGAGCTGTTTTTT.

The chain uses TRBV5-1 and TRBJ2-1; 9 bases match TRBD1. Germline assignment: CDR1 SGHRS and CDR2 YFSETQ. V shed 4 bases, J shed 4 bases, and the junction held 6 bases outside the gene matches. This CDR3 is built from 15 residues. In DNA form, the CDR3 reads TGCGCCAGCAGCGAGAGCGGGACAGGGTACAATGAGCAGTTCTTC. Encoded protein: CASSESGTGYNEQFF.

The rearrangement uses TRBV19 and TRBJ1-5, with a weak D call TRBD1 (5 bases). The CDR3 contains 13 residues. CDR1 and CDR2 from the germline V gene are LNHDA and SQIVND (reference sequence). V lost 5 bases to trimming and J lost 6 bases, with 11 bases between them. CDR3 nucleotides: TGTGCCAGTAGTGGGGCAGACACTCAGCCCCAGCATTTT. Encoded protein: CASSGADTQPQHF. The full variable domain, rest sourced from reference TRBV19 and TRBJ1-5, is DGGITQSPKYLFRKEGQNVTLSCEQNLNHDAMYWYRQDPGQGLRLIYYSQIVNDFQKGDIAEGYSVSREKKESFPLTVTSAQKNPTAFYLCASSGADTQPQHFGDGTRLSIL.

This clone has a single count. This chain uses TRBV30 with TRBJ2-7, with D uncertain. CDR3 size: 11 residues. Trimming removed 5 bases at V and 5 bases at J, with 10 bases between. The germline gives CDR1 GTSNPN, CDR2 SVGIG (reference sequence). CDR3 nucleotides: TGTGCCTGGGCTGCCTGGGACGAGCAGTACTTC. This translates into CAWAAWDEQYF.

This clone was seen a single time. The genes are TRBV5-6 and TRBJ1-2, with 8 bases lining up with TRBD1. J lost 4 bases, V lost 3 bases, and 8 bases had no gene match. CDR1 is SGHDT and CDR2 is YYEEEE in the germline V gene. The CDR3 runs to 15 residues. CDR3 nucleotide sequence: TGTGCCAGCAGCTCGGTGGGACAGGTCCTCTATGGCTACACCTTC. It yields the protein CASSSVGQVLYGYTF.

This clone was seen a single time. V is TRBV4-1 and J is TRBJ2-6; D remains unclear. CDR1 is MGHRA, CDR2 YSYEKL, per germline. V was cut by 0 bases and J by 4 bases, with 10 bases left in between. The CDR3 extends over 16 amino acids. For the CDR3, the DNA is TGCGCCAGCAGCCAAGACGGGCGGTCCGGGGCCAACGTCCTGACTTTC. This translates into CASSQDGRSGANVLTF.

This clone was recorded only once. The CDR3 is CASSPQTQRGGTIYF. The CDR3, as DNA: TGTGCCAGCTCACCACAGACCCAGCGGGGCGGCACCATATATTTT. The chain combines TRBV18 with TRBJ1-3; maybe TRBD1 (5 bases). Trimming took 1 base from V and 9 from J, leaving 16 bases between them. The CDR3 runs 15 residues. Germline loops: CDR1 KGHSH, CDR2 LQKENI.

V gene TRBV14 combines with J gene TRBJ2-7; 11 bases map to TRBD2. V was pared by 1 base and J by 5 bases, with 13 bases of the junction left unmatched. The CDR3 has 18 residues. Germline V gene data show CDR1 as SGHDN and CDR2 as FVKESK. CDR3 region: CASSQGPGLAGVPHEQYF. Written as DNA, the CDR3 is TGTGCCAGCAGCCAAGGGCCTGGACTAGCGGGCGTCCCCCACGAGCAGTACTTC.

The rearrangement joins TRBV25-1 to TRBJ2-7; D ambiguous. CDR3 length: 11 amino acids. Germline V lookup: CDR1 MGHDK, CDR2 SYGVNS. Trimming took 3 bases from V and 3 from J, leaving 3 bases between them. The CDR3 protein is CASSEDYEQYF. Written as DNA, the CDR3 is TGTGCCAGCAGTGAGGACTACGAGCAGTACTTC.